The 8 T cell receptor beta chains listed next were all sequenced from one sample in a study of blood T cell repertoires in COVID-19. Profiling relied on immunoSEQ multiplex PCR, and the TCRdb table lists in-frame clones only, not all of them. Among more than 200,000 clones listed, less than 90% were seen once. Sample: peripheral blood. These receptor sequences come from a woman older than 75 with COVID-19, enrolled during active disease.

This clone was observed a few times. Other DNA sequences in the sample encode the same CDR3. This chain joins TRBV5-1 and TRBJ1-1; 7 bases fit TRBD1. The length of the CDR3 is 13 residues. V lost 2 bases to trimming and J lost 5 bases; unmatched junction nucleotides: 3. The germline V gene encodes CDR1 SGHRS and CDR2 YFSETQ. CDR3 sequence: CASSFAGGTEAFF. The DNA for the CDR3 is TGCGCCAGCAGCTTCGCAGGGGGAACTGAAGCTTTCTTT.

V usage is TRBV14 and J usage is TRBJ2-7; TRBD1 matches at 7 bases. In germline, CDR1 is SGHDN, CDR2 FVKESK. The CDR3 is 13 amino acids. V lost 2 bases to trimming and J lost 3 bases; unmatched junction nucleotides: 1. CDR3 loop: CASSQYRGYEQYF. The CDR3, as DNA: TGTGCCAGCAGCCAATACAGGGGCTACGAGCAGTACTTC.

This clone occurred a few times. This chain joins TRBV18 and TRBJ2-2; TRBD1 might be the D (6 bases). Germline V lookup: CDR1 KGHSH, CDR2 LQKENI. This CDR3 comprises 18 residues. V shed 3 bases and J shed 1 base, with 18 bases lying between them. CDR3 loop: CASSPLQGSIRNTGELFF. The CDR3 region has the DNA TGTGCCAGCTCACCGCTCCAGGGGTCTATTAGGAACACCGGGGAGCTGTTTTTT. Based on the CDR3 plus reference TRBV18 and TRBJ2-2, the full variable domain is NAGVMQNPRHLVRRRGQEARLRCSPMKGHSHVYWYRQLPEEGLKFMVYLQKENIIDESGMPKERFSAEFPKEGPSILRIQQVVRGDSAAYFCASSPLQGSIRNTGELFFGEGSRLTVL.

The chain links TRBV19 to TRBJ2-3; weak D call: TRBD1 (6 bases). V was shortened by 1 base and J by 5 bases, with 13 bases between the two germline ends. The CDR3 contains 15 residues. Germline assignment: CDR1 LNHDA and CDR2 SQIVND (reference sequence). The DNA for the CDR3 is TGTGCCAGTAGTATAGGACAGGCTAGATTAGATACGCAGTATTTT. It codes for CASSIGQARLDTQYF.

The V gene is TRBV10-3, the J gene TRBJ2-1; D may be TRBD2 (6 bases). V shed 11 bases and J shed 2 bases, with 22 bases lying between them. The CDR3 loop spans 16 amino acids. Germline-derived CDR1 and CDR2 are ENHRY and SYGVKD. The CDR3 here is CAAGPGRTNTYNEQFF. DNA of the CDR3: TGTGCCGCTGGACCGGGACGGACTAACACCTACAATGAGCAGTTCTTC.

V gene TRBV11-2 combines with J gene TRBJ2-5; the D is unclear. This CDR3 is built from 13 residues. Looked up from germline, CDR1 is SGHAT and CDR2 is FQNNGV. V shed 1 base and J shed 5 bases, with 8 bases lying between them. In DNA, the CDR3 is TGTGCCAGCAGCTTAGCCTTGTTGGAGACCCAGTACTTC. It yields the protein CASSLALLETQYF.

The V call is TRBV30, the J call TRBJ1-1; a weak D match, TRBD1 (6 bases). Germline CDR1 is GTSNPN and CDR2 is SVGIG (reference sequence). With 6 bases removed from V and 1 base from J, the gap between germline ends came to 12 bases. The CDR3 extends over 13 amino acids. DNA for the CDR3: TGTGCCTGTACCGGACAGCCGAACACTGAAGCTTTCTTT. The encoded protein is CACTGQPNTEAFF.

V usage is TRBV6-1 and J usage is TRBJ2-5; weak D call: TRBD2 (6 bases). Per germline, CDR1 MNHNS and CDR2 SASEGT. The CDR3 is 15 amino acids. Trimming shortened V by 2 bases and J by 4 bases, and 14 bases separated the two germline ends. CDR3 nucleotide sequence: TGTGCCAGCAGTGAATTGGGAGGTAGGGGAGAGACCCAGTACTTC. Protein product: CASSELGGRGETQYF.